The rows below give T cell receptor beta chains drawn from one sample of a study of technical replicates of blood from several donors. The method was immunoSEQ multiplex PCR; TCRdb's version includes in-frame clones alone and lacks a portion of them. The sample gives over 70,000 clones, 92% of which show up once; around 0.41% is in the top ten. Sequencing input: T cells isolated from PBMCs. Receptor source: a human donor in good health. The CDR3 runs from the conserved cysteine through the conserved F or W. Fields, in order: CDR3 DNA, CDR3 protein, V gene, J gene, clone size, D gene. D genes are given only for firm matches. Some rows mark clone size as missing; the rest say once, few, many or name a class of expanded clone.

TGCGCCAGCAGCCAGGATCGGACAGTCTATCAGCCCCAGCATTTT	CASSQDRTVYQPQHF	TRBV4-1	TRBJ1-5	once	NA
TGTGCCACCAGCAGAGACAGGTCTGGAAACACCATATATTTT	CATSRDRSGNTIYF	TRBV15	TRBJ1-3	NA	NA
TGTGCCAGCAGCCGGGACATTGGAAACACCATATATTTT	CASSRDIGNTIYF	TRBV7-6	TRBJ1-3	once	NA
TGCGCCAGCAGCCAAGATTCGCGGGCTGCTGGGCCCGGGGAGCTGTTTTTT	CASSQDSRAAGPGELFF	TRBV4-1	TRBJ2-2	NA	NA
TGTGCCTGGACAGGGGATGACTATGGCTACACCTTC	CAWTGDDYGYTF	TRBV30	TRBJ1-2	few	NA
TGTGCCAGCAGCCCAGGAGGTAATACGCAGTATTTT	CASSPGGNTQYF	TRBV7-6	TRBJ2-3	NA	NA
TGTGCCAGCAGCCAAGACCCAGCGGACTACGAGCAGTACTTC	CASSQDPADYEQYF	TRBV4-2	TRBJ2-7	NA	NA
TGTGCCAGCAGCCGCGGGACTAGCGGGAGACTAGACCTTGACGAGCAGTACTTC	CASSRGTSGRLDLDEQYF	TRBV11-3	TRBJ2-7	NA	TRBD2
TGTGCCATCGCAAGGCCAGGGAACACCGGGGAGCTGTTTTTT	CAIARPGNTGELFF	TRBV10-3	TRBJ2-2	NA	NA
TGCGCCAGCAGCTTCGGACTCAATCAGCCCCAGCATTTT	CASSFGLNQPQHF	TRBV5-1	TRBJ1-5	few	NA
TGTGCCAGCAGCTACAACCGGGACAGTCCTTCCTACGAGCAGTACTTC	CASSYNRDSPSYEQYF	TRBV6-6	TRBJ2-7	NA	TRBD1
TGTGCCAGCAGTATAATAGACAGTCCCTACAATGAGCAGTTCTTC	CASSIIDSPYNEQFF	TRBV28	TRBJ2-1	NA	NA
TGCAGTGCCCCTCACGGGTACTTC	CSAPHGYF	TRBV20-1	TRBJ2-7	NA	NA
TGTGCCAGCTCACCATTATTCGAGGGGGCTAGCTCTGGAAACACCATATATTTT	CASSPLFEGASSGNTIYF	TRBV18	TRBJ1-3	once	TRBD1
TGTGCCAGCAGCTTAGTGGCGGGAGGGAAAGAGACCCAGTACTTC	CASSLVAGGKETQYF	TRBV7-9	TRBJ2-5	NA	TRBD2
TGTGCCAGCAGTGCACGTACGGGTGGCAATCAGCCCCAGCATTTT	CASSARTGGNQPQHF	TRBV6-1	TRBJ1-5	NA	NA
TGTGCCAGCAGCTTAGAGGGGGTTTCGTCCGGGGAGCTGTTTTTT	CASSLEGVSSGELFF	TRBV7-9	TRBJ2-2	NA	NA
TGCGCCAGCAGCCCATCGGGACAGCTAAACACTGAAGCTTTCTTT	CASSPSGQLNTEAFF	TRBV4-1	TRBJ1-1	NA	TRBD1
TGTGCCAGCAGTTCGGGACACAGCAATCAGCCCCAGCATTTT	CASSSGHSNQPQHF	TRBV28	TRBJ1-5	NA	NA
TGTGCCATCAGGGGACAGGGGATCTACGAGCAGTACTTC	CAIRGQGIYEQYF	TRBV10-3	TRBJ2-7	few	TRBD1
TGTGCCAGCAGTCGACTAGCGGGCTACAATGAGCAGTTCTTC	CASSRLAGYNEQFF	TRBV28	TRBJ2-1	few	TRBD2
TGTGCCAGCAGTGTCCACAGGGCGGTTAGCGAAAAACTGTTTTTT	CASSVHRAVSEKLFF	TRBV6-1	TRBJ1-4	NA	NA
TGTGCCTGGAGATGGGGCGGGAGAAGGACAGATACGCAGTATTTT	CAWRWGGRRTDTQYF	TRBV30	TRBJ2-3	NA	TRBD2
TGTGCCAGCAGCTTCGGGACTAGCGGGTTCTCCTACAATGAGCAGTTCTTC	CASSFGTSGFSYNEQFF	TRBV5-6	TRBJ2-1	NA	TRBD2
TGTGCCAGTAAGAGCGCTGACTACGAGCAGTACTTC	CASKSADYEQYF	TRBV19	TRBJ2-7	NA	NA
TGTGCCAGCAGCTTACCCTCCTACGGGACAGGGGCCAGCTCCTACAATGAGCAGTTCTTC	CASSLPSYGTGASSYNEQFF	TRBV7-3	TRBJ2-1	NA	TRBD1
TGCGCCAGCAGCTTGACAGGGTTCGAGCAGTACTTC	CASSLTGFEQYF	TRBV5-1	TRBJ2-7	NA	NA
TGTGCCAGCTCACCACCGCGCGGTGCAAACATTCAGTACTTC	CASSPPRGANIQYF	TRBV18	TRBJ2-4	NA	NA
TGTGCCAGCAGCCCCCAAGGACAGGGGGCGAAGGAGCAGTACTTC	CASSPQGQGAKEQYF	TRBV14	TRBJ2-7	once	TRBD1
TGTGCCAGCAGTTTAGGGAGCGGGAGAGTCAATGAGCAGTTCTTC	CASSLGSGRVNEQFF	TRBV28	TRBJ2-1	NA	TRBD2
TGTGCCAGTATGGTCAGTGATGCAGATACGCAGTATTTT	CASMVSDADTQYF	TRBV19	TRBJ2-3	once	NA
TGTGCCAGCAGCTTAAGTTTGCCGGCGGGAGAGCCCTACAATGAGCAGTTCTTC	CASSLSLPAGEPYNEQFF	TRBV7-2	TRBJ2-1	NA	TRBD2
TGCGCCAGCGCCGAACTAGCGGGAGGGCCTAATGAGCAGTTCTTC	CASAELAGGPNEQFF	TRBV10-1	TRBJ2-1	once	TRBD2
TGCGCCAGCAGTTATAGAAGCACAGATACGCAGTATTTT	CASSYRSTDTQYF	TRBV5-1	TRBJ2-3	NA	NA
TGTGCCAGCAGCTTAACCGGGACTCCCGGGTATGAGCAGTTCTTC	CASSLTGTPGYEQFF	TRBV7-3	TRBJ2-1	NA	NA
TGTGCCAGCAGTCAATCAGAGCGATCTCAGCCCCAGCATTTT	CASSQSERSQPQHF	TRBV28	TRBJ1-5	NA	NA
TGTGCCAGCAGTGAGGCGGGAGGTCGCAATGAGCAGTTCTTC	CASSEAGGRNEQFF	TRBV25-1	TRBJ2-1	NA	TRBD2
TGTGCCAGCAGTTACCTTGGACAGGGGTGGGGAAACACCATATATTTT	CASSYLGQGWGNTIYF	TRBV6-5	TRBJ1-3	NA	TRBD1
TGTGCCAGCAGCCCCCAGGGGGAAGGCTACACCTTC	CASSPQGEGYTF	TRBV7-8	TRBJ1-2	NA	TRBD1
TGCGCCAGCAGCCAAGGGGCCGGGACAGTTAACACTGAAGCTTTCTTT	CASSQGAGTVNTEAFF	TRBV4-3	TRBJ1-1	NA	TRBD1
TGTGCCAGCAGTAGACAGGGGCATGAGCAGTTCTTC	CASSRQGHEQFF	TRBV6-5	TRBJ2-1	NA	TRBD1
TGCGCCAGCAGCCAAGAGTGGACTAGCGGGAGGAATGAGCAGTTCTTC	CASSQEWTSGRNEQFF	TRBV4-3	TRBJ2-1	NA	TRBD2
TGTGCCAGCCAGCCCACAGGTCAGAACACTGAAGCTTTCTTT	CASQPTGQNTEAFF	TRBV19	TRBJ1-1	few	NA
TGTGCCAGCAGCTTTTCCGGGAACACTGAAGCTTTCTTT	CASSFSGNTEAFF	TRBV7-3	TRBJ1-1	NA	NA
TGCGCCAGCAGCCAAGAAGGGGCAGGGGACGGCTACACCTTC	CASSQEGAGDGYTF	TRBV4-3	TRBJ1-2	NA	NA
TGTGCCAGTAAATTAGTAGGGACACCCAATCAGCCCCAGCATTTT	CASKLVGTPNQPQHF	TRBV19	TRBJ1-5	NA	NA
TGTGCCAGCAGTCCGCACAGGGGGCAGAACACTGAAGCTTTCTTT	CASSPHRGQNTEAFF	TRBV27	TRBJ1-1	once	TRBD1
TGTGCCACCCAGACAGGGGGCGCGGATGGCTACACCTTC	CATQTGGADGYTF	TRBV2	TRBJ1-2	NA	TRBD1
TGTGCCAGCAGCTACGCTCAGGCCCTTGCTTTCTTT	CASSYAQALAFF	TRBV5-8	TRBJ1-1	NA	NA
TGTGCCAGTCAACGGGACTCATCCTACGAGCAGTACTTC	CASQRDSSYEQYF	TRBV28	TRBJ2-7	NA	NA
TGTGCTAGCAGCAGGAGTTCCACACCAGAGACCCAGTACTTC	CASSRSSTPETQYF	TRBV7-7	TRBJ2-5	NA	NA
TGCGCCAGCAGGGGGCCTAGCGGTTACGAGCAGTACTTC	CASRGPSGYEQYF	TRBV10-2	TRBJ2-7	few	TRBD2